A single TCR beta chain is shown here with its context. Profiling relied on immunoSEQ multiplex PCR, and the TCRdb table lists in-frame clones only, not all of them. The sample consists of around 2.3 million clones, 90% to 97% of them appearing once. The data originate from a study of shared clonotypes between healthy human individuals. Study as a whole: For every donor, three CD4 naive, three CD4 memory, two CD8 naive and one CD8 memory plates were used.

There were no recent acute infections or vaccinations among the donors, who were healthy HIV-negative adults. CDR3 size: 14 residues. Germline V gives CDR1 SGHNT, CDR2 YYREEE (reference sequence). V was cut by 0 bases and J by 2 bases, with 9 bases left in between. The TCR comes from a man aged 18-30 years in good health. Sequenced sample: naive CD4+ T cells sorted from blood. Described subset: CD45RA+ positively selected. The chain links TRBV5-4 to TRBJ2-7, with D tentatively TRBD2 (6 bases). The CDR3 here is CASSLAGEPYEQYF. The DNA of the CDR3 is TGTGCCAGCAGCTTGGCGGGGGAACCCTACGAGCAGTACTTC.